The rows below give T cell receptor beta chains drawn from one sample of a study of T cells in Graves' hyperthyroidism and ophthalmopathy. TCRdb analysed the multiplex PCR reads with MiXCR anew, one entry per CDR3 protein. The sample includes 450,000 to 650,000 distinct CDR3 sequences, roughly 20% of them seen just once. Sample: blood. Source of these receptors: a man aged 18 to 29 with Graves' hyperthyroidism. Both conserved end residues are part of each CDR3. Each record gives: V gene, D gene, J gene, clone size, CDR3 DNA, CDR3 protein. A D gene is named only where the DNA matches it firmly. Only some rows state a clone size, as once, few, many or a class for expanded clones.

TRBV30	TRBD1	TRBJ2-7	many	TGTGCCTGGATCCATCCGGGGACAGGGGTTTCTGAGCAGTACTTC	CAWIHPGTGVSEQYF
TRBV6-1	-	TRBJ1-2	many	TGTGCCAGCAGGAACTGGGTAGGGGATGAGGGGGACGGCTACACCTTC	CASRNWVGDEGDGYTF
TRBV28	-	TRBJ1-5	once	TGTGCCAGCAGTTTCCCCCACGGGCCCCCCACAGATCAGCCCCATCATTTT	CASSFPHGPPTDQPHHF
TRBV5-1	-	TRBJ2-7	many	TGCGCCAGCAGACCCGCGTCGGGGCCCGGGGAGCAGTACTTC	CASRPASGPGEQYF
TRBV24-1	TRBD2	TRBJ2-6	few	TGTGCCACCAGTGTGGCTAGCGGGAGGGGGTCTGGGGCCAACGTCCTGACTTTC	CATSVASGRGSGANVLTF
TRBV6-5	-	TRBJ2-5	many	TGTGCCAGCAGTTCCCCCCCCCGGGCGAGATCAAGGGAGACCCAGTACTTC	CASSSPPRARSRETQYF
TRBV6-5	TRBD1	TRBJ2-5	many	TGTGCCAGTGGGACAGGGGGCGGAGAGACCCAGTACTTC	CASGTGGGETQYF
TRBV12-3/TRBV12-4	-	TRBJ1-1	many	TGTGCCACCGGACACCGCGGAGCTTTCTTT	CATGHRGAFF
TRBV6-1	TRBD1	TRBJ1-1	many	TGTGCCAGCAGTCAGGGACAGGGCCTCACTGAAGCTTTCTTT	CASSQGQGLTEAFF
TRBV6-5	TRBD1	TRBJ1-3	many	TGTGCCAGCAGTTCTTACAGGGGTGGAAACACCATATATTTT	CASSSYRGGNTIYF
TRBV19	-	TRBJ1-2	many	TGTGCCAGTCAGCCGCTCGATGCTAACTATGGCTACACCTTC	CASQPLDANYGYTF
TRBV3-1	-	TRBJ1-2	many	TGTGCCAGCAGCCAACTAGCCAGTCGTTACACCTTC	CASSQLASRYTF
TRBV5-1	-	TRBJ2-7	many	TGCGCCAGCAGCTTGGCCTCCCGGGACACCTTCTCCTACGAGCAGTACTTC	CASSLASRDTFSYEQYF
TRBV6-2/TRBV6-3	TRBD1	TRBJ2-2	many	TGTGCCAGCAGTTACCCCGGGACAGGGCTCAACACCGGGGAGCTGTTTTTT	CASSYPGTGLNTGELFF
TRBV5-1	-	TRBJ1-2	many	TGCGCCAGCAGCTTCTTGGGGAGAGCTAACTATGGCTACACCTTC	CASSFLGRANYGYTF
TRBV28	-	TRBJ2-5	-	TGTGCCAGCAGTCTTACAGGGCGGGAGAAGACCCAGTACTTC	CASSLTGREKTQYF
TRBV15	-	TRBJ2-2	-	TGTGCCACCGCAACAGGGAGTTTAACCGGGGAGCTGTTTTTT	CATATGSLTGELFF
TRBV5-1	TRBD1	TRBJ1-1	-	TGCGCCAGCAGCACCGGCCTGATCGGGACAGCTTCTAACACTGAAGCTTTCTTT	CASSTGLIGTASNTEAFF
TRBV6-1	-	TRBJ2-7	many	TGTGCCAGCAGTACGCGTCCCGGCGACGAGCAGTACTTC	CASSTRPGDEQYF
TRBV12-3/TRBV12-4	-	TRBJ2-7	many	TGTGCCAGCAGTTTGCGACAACTTCCCTACGAGCAGTACTTC	CASSLRQLPYEQYF
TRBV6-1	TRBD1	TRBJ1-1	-	TGTGCCAGCAGGATATCGACAGGGATCACTGAAGCTTTCTTT	CASRISTGITEAFF
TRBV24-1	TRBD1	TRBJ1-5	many	TGTGCCACCAGTAAGGCAGGGGGGCAGCCCCAGCATTTT	CATSKAGGQPQHF
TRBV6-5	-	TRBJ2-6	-	TGTGCCAGCAGTTACTCCTTTTCGGACTCTGGGGCCAACGTCCTGACTTTC	CASSYSFSDSGANVLTF
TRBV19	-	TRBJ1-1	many	TGTGCCAGTAGAACAAGTCCAAACACTGAAGCTTTCTTT	CASRTSPNTEAFF
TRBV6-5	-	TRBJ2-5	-	TGTGCCAGCAGTTATCCCAGGGGACCCCAAGAGACCCAGTACTTC	CASSYPRGPQETQYF
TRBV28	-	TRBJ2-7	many	TGTGCCAGCAGTTGGACAGTAGGGCCCTCCTACGAGCAGTACTTC	CASSWTVGPSYEQYF
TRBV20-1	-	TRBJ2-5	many	TGCAGTGCTAAATTTCGGGGGGCCCTGGAGACCCAGTACTTC	CSAKFRGALETQYF
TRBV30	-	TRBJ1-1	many	TGTGCCTGGAGTGTCTTTTCGGGCACTGAAGCTTTCTTT	CAWSVFSGTEAFF
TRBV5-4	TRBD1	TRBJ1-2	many	TGTGCCAGCAGCTACCGTGGGGGGACAGCGTATGGCTACACCTTC	CASSYRGGTAYGYTF
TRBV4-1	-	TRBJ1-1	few	TGCGCCAGCACCCAGATGATAGTGAACACTGAAGCTTTCTTT	CASTQMIVNTEAFF
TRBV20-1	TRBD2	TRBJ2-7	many	TGCAGTGCTAGAGATATCGAGACTAGCGGGGGACCCTACGAGCAGTACTTC	CSARDIETSGGPYEQYF
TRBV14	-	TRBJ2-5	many	TGTGCCAGCAGCCAAGATTGGGAGACCCAGTACTTC	CASSQDWETQYF
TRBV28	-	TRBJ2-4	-	TGTGCCAGCAGCACGCTTGACGGGACGGGTGTTAGAAACATTCAGTACTTC	CASSTLDGTGVRNIQYF
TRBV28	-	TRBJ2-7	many	TGTGCCAGCAGTTTTTCGGGACGGGAGCAGTACTTC	CASSFSGREQYF
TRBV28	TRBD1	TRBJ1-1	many	TGTGCCAGCAGTTTGGACAGGGTCAGGACTGAAGCTTTCTTT	CASSLDRVRTEAFF
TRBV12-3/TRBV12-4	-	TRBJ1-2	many	TGTGCCAGCAGCAGGAAAAACGGCCCAAGCGGCTATGGCTACACCTTC	CASSRKNGPSGYGYTF
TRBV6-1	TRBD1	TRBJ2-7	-	TGTGCCAGCAGGGGGACAGCTTCTTCCTCCTACGAGCAGTACTTC	CASRGTASSSYEQYF
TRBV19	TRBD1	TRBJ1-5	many	TGTGCCAGTAGTACTCAGGGGGGGAATCAGCCCCAGCATTTT	CASSTQGGNQPQHF
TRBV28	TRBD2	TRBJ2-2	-	TGTGCCTCCGGGGGCGGGGGGGCAACCGGGGAGCTGTTTTTT	CASGGGGATGELFF
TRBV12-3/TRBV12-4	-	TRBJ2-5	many	TGTGCCAGCAGCCGGGTGGGAGAGACCCAGTACTTC	CASSRVGETQYF
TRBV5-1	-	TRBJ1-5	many	TGCGCCAGCAGCTCCCGTCCCGATCAGCCCCAGCATTTT	CASSSRPDQPQHF
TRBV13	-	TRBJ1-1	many	TGTGCCAGCAGCCGAAGCCCGGATGAAGCTTTCTTT	CASSRSPDEAFF
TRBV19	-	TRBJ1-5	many	TGTGCCAGTAGTATTTATCAGGGGAATCAGCCCCAGCATTTT	CASSIYQGNQPQHF
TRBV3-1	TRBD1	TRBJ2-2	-	TGTGCCAGCAGCCAAAGCAAAGCAGGGGGCCACGGGGAGCTGTTTTTT	CASSQSKAGGHGELFF
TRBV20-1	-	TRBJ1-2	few	TGCAGTGCTAGAGATTCGAGGATTGACTATGGCTACACCTTC	CSARDSRIDYGYTF
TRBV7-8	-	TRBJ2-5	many	TGTGCCAGCAGCCCCCGGTTTCAAGAGACCCAGTACTTC	CASSPRFQETQYF
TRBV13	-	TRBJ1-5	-	TGTGCCAGCAGCTTTGGCGAGGAGCCCCAGCATTTT	CASSFGEEPQHF
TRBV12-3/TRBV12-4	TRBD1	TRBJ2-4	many	TGTGCCAGCAGCTCCAACAGGGGCCGGAACATTAAGTACTTC	CASSSNRGRNIKYF
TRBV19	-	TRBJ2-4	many	TGTGCCAGTAGTTCCGAGGCCAAAAACATTCAGTACTTC	CASSSEAKNIQYF
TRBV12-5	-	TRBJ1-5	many	TGTGCTAGTGGTCTTTCTAACAGGGATTCTCAGCCCCAGCATTTT	CASGLSNRDSQPQHF
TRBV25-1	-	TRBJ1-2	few	TGTGCCAGCCGGGTAGATGACAACTATGGCTACACCTTC	CASRVDDNYGYTF
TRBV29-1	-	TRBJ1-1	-	TGCAGCGTCGGCCTGGGAGGGGGGAACACTGAAGCTTTCTTT	CSVGLGGGNTEAFF
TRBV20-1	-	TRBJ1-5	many	TGCAGTGCTAGAGATGACAGGCGTATGGGCAATCAGCCCCAGCATTTT	CSARDDRRMGNQPQHF
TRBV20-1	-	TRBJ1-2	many	TGCAGTGCCAGGGACGGAGTCTATGGCTACACCTTC	CSARDGVYGYTF
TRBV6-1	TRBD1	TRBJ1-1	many	TGTGCCAGCCACTACGGACAGGCCATCTTGGGTGAAGCTTTCTTT	CASHYGQAILGEAFF
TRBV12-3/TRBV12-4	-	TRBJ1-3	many	TGTGCCAGCAGTTTGTATCGGCAAACCTCTGGAAACACCATATATTTT	CASSLYRQTSGNTIYF
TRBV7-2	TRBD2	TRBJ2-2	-	TGTGCCAGCAGTAGTGTGGGGGGGGTCACCGGGGAGCTGTTTTTT	CASSSVGGVTGELFF